These T cell receptor beta chains were read from a single sample in a study of blood T cell repertoires in COVID-19. The method was immunoSEQ multiplex PCR; TCRdb's version includes in-frame clones alone and lacks a portion of them. The sample yields some 130,000 clones, 86% seen once. The specimen was PBMCs or T cells enriched from blood (not recorded which). These receptors all stem from a woman aged 45-65 years who had recovered from COVID-19. CDR3s include the opening cysteine and the closing phenylalanine or tryptophan.

TRBV2 | CASTTHDRDITGELFF
TRBV6-5 | CASRTGLSPYEQYF
TRBV7-9 | CASSPPGDVGSSYEQYF
TRBV4-3 | CASSQEIFGSGGTDTQYF
TRBV2 | CASSVNPRNYGYTF
TRBV4-1 | CASSQDRIPTGELFF
TRBV7-9 | CASSLVGQGETQYF
TRBV6-2/TRBV6-3 | CASSKTGGYQPQHF
TRBV11-2 | CASSLDGGPLHF
TRBV5-1 | CASSWTLQDYKSFLETQYF
TRBV7-8 | CASSRVVGATVPYEQYF
TRBV7-9 | CASSSHRDRVGNTIYF
TRBV18 | CASSPDRVSYEQYF
TRBV7-8 | CASSIGTGGAYRYGYTF
TRBV9 | CASSVEPGGGGGYTF
TRBV12-3/TRBV12-4 | CASTVDRVTEAFF
TRBV7-2 | CASSLESPSYEQYF
TRBV29-1 | CSAGIWTTGEQYF
TRBV11-3 | CASSLDRQGYNEQFF